This entry concerns a single TCR beta chain. The data were obtained in a study of blood T cell repertoires in COVID-19. As handled by the study authors: Using reference gene primer amplification, nucleated cell counts were estimated. Libraries were prepared by immunoSEQ multiplex PCR; TCRdb keeps only in-frame clonotypes and omits some of them. V and J calls and clone size come straight from that table; D and trimming were deduced from the DNA. The data hold around 200,000 clones, with roughly three quarters observed a single time. What was sequenced was peripheral blood. This clonotype was sampled from a woman between 40 and 50 years old with COVID-19, enrolled during active disease.

CDR3 sequence: CASSRTSYNEQFF. CDR3 DNA: TGCGCCAGCAGTAGGACTAGTTACAATGAGCAGTTCTTC. The chain recombines TRBV10-2 with TRBJ2-1; 7 positions match TRBD2. V lost 5 bases to trimming and J lost 4 bases; unmatched junction nucleotides: 2. In germline, CDR1 is WSHSY, CDR2 SAAADI. The CDR3 has 13 residues.